Shown below are 21 T cell receptor beta chains from a single sample sequenced in a study of cytomegalovirus exposure and HLA in healthy donors. PCR employed 60 Vbeta and 13 Jbeta primers. Repertoires were generated with immunoSEQ multiplex PCR, while TCRdb's copy carries only in-frame clones and drops some. The sample lists roughly 100,000 clones, around 85% occurring once. Input material: PBMCs. All receptors derive from a man aged 30 to 45 in good health and CMV-seronegative.

The rearrangement joins TRBV28 to TRBJ1-1; TRBD1 might be the D (5 bases). V gave up 7 bases and J gave up 2 bases, with 20 bases separating them. CDR3 size: 16 residues. From germline, CDR1 is MDHEN and CDR2 SYDVKM. CDR3 residues: CASTNLHNTGNTEAFF. As DNA, the CDR3 is TGTGCCAGCACCAACCTCCATAACACAGGAAACACTGAAGCTTTCTTT.

This clone was seen more than once but under ten times. This chain uses TRBV7-7 with TRBJ2-1, with D possibly TRBD2 on 6 matching bases. Germline V lookup: CDR1 SSHAT, CDR2 FNYEAQ (reference sequence). Trimming pared 5 bases from V and 6 bases from J, leaving 11 bases between. The CDR3 is 13 residues long. For the CDR3, the DNA is TGTGCCAGCAGCCCTAGGAGGGGCAATGAGCAGTTCTTC. Translation: CASSPRRGNEQFF.

V and J are TRBV5-4 and TRBJ2-2; possibly TRBD2 for D (6 bases). Germline V gene data show CDR1 as SGHNT and CDR2 as YYREEE (reference sequence). Trimming took 5 bases from V and 0 from J, leaving 14 bases between them. The length of the CDR3 is 16 residues. CDR3 in amino acids: CASRAGGNTNTGELFF. CDR3 bases: TGTGCCAGCAGAGCCGGGGGAAACACGAACACCGGGGAGCTGTTTTTT.

The chain employs TRBV14 and TRBJ1-2, with 9 bases fitting TRBD1. The CDR3 loop spans 13 amino acids. CDR1 and CDR2 from the germline V gene are SGHDN and FVKESK. V lost 4 bases, J lost 4 bases, and 1 base stayed unmatched. CDR3 nucleotides: TGTGCCAGCAGCCGGGACAGGGCCTATGGCTACACCTTC. Protein product: CASSRDRAYGYTF.

This chain connects TRBV19 to TRBJ2-3; 11 positions match TRBD2. V lost 5 bases and J lost 0; bases outside the gene matches: 4. The CDR3 runs 16 residues. Germline V CDR1 and CDR2: LNHDA, SQIVND (reference sequence). The CDR3 DNA reads TGTGCCAGTAGTTGGGGACTAGCGGATAGCACAGATACGCAGTATTTT. Encoded protein: CASSWGLADSTDTQYF.

The gene calls are TRBV7-9 and TRBJ1-1; D is ambiguous. CDR1 and CDR2 from the germline V gene are SEHNR and FQNEAQ (reference sequence). This CDR3 contains 12 residues. Trimming removed 2 bases from V and 5 bases from J, with 6 bases in between. The CDR3 DNA sequence: TGTGCCAGCAGCTTAACGAGGACTGAAGCTTTCTTT. Protein product: CASSLTRTEAFF.

The CDR3 DNA reads as TGTGCCAGCACCTCGCCCCCGGCGAGGATAGTCGGGGAGCTGTTTTTT. It codes for CASTSPPARIVGELFF. The gene calls are TRBV27 and TRBJ2-2, with unresolved D. Germline loops: CDR1 MNHEY, CDR2 SMNVEV (reference sequence). CDR3 length: 16 residues. V dropped 7 bases and J dropped 7 bases, with 22 bases sitting between them.

This rearrangement joins TRBV20-1 to TRBJ2-1; D gene unclear. The CDR3 runs to 10 residues. Germline assignment: CDR1 DFQATT and CDR2 SNEGSKA (reference sequence). The ends were cut back, 1 base at V and 10 bases at J, with 5 bases in the middle. In nucleotides, the CDR3 is TGCAGTGCTAGAGCCCCAGAGCAGTTCTTC. Translated, it gives CSARAPEQFF.

The V and J genes are TRBV2 and TRBJ1-5; D gene ambiguous. Trimming shortened V by 6 bases and J by 3 bases, and 12 bases separated the two germline ends. This CDR3 comprises 14 residues. Germline assignment: CDR1 SNHLY and CDR2 FYNNEI. The CDR3 loop reads CASRAGRNNQPQHF. CDR3 sequence (DNA): TGTGCCAGCAGGGCGGGAAGGAACAATCAGCCCCAGCATTTT.

V gene TRBV19 combines with J gene TRBJ2-7; 8 bases are shared with TRBD1. CDR1 is LNHDA, CDR2 SQIVND, per germline (reference sequence). Losses at the gene ends were 6 bases for V and 0 bases for J; bases not matched to a gene: 10. The CDR3 runs 16 residues. CDR3: CASRIGRDRISYEQYF. CDR3 DNA: TGTGCCAGTAGGATCGGCCGGGACAGGATCTCCTACGAGCAGTACTTC.

A few counts support this clone. This sequence joins TRBV13 and TRBJ1-3, with TRBD1 matching 8 bases. The V and J ends lost 4 bases and 4 bases, in that order; junction bases with no gene match: 6. Germline V gives CDR1 PRHDT, CDR2 FYEKMQ (reference sequence). The CDR3 consists of 15 residues. CDR3 nucleotide sequence: TGTGCCAGCAGCTCGACAGGGGATCAAGGAAACACCATATATTTT. Translation: CASSSTGDQGNTIYF.

The gene calls are TRBV27 and TRBJ1-5, with 9 bases identical to TRBD1. The CDR3 totals 15 residues. CDR1 is MNHEY and CDR2 is SMNVEV in the germline V gene (reference sequence). The trim removed 3 bases at V and 4 bases at J, leaving 4 bases unmatched. The CDR3 loop reads CASSFGDRDNQPQHF. The CDR3 DNA is TGTGCCAGCAGTTTTGGGGACAGGGATAATCAGCCCCAGCATTTT.

The gene calls are TRBV28 and TRBJ2-3, with 14 bases fitting TRBD2. The germline V gene encodes CDR1 MDHEN and CDR2 SYDVKM. J gave up 7 bases and V 5 bases, and 8 bases lay outside the gene matches. The CDR3 loop spans 16 amino acids. For the CDR3, the DNA is TGTGCCAGCAGTCCACGACTAGCGGGAGGGCCGCATACGCAGTATTTT. Translating it yields CASSPRLAGGPHTQYF.

This clone was recorded once. The chain links TRBV7-6 to TRBJ2-7, with 7 bases fitting TRBD2. V was clipped by 7 bases and J by 0 bases; unmatched bases: 6. The length of the CDR3 is 14 residues. Germline CDR1 and CDR2: SGHVS and FNYEAQ. The CDR3 here is CASTSGVYSYEQYF. In DNA form, the CDR3 reads TGTGCCAGCACCAGCGGGGTCTACTCCTACGAGCAGTACTTC.

The chain carries TRBV5-4 and TRBJ2-1, with D perhaps TRBD1 (6 bases). CDR1 and CDR2 from the germline V gene are SGHNT and YYREEE (reference sequence). Between the trimmed V and J ends, which lost 4 bases and 7 bases, there was a span of 21 bases. The length of the CDR3 is 16 residues. CDR3 nucleotide sequence: TGTGCCAGCAGCCCCGCACGATCCGGACAGATGAATGAGCAGTTCTTC. Protein: CASSPARSGQMNEQFF.

The V call is TRBV28, the J call TRBJ2-4; no firm D call. Trimming removed 6 bases from V and 1 base from J, with 10 bases in between. CDR1 is MDHEN, CDR2 SYDVKM, per germline. The CDR3 totals 14 residues. For the CDR3, the DNA is TGTGCCAGCAGATTAACCGGGGCCAAAAACATTCAGTACTTC. It encodes CASRLTGAKNIQYF.

V gene TRBV5-4 combines with J gene TRBJ1-2, with 10 positions matching TRBD1. Germline CDR1 is SGHNT and CDR2 is YYREEE (reference sequence). This CDR3 spans 15 amino acids. J gave up 2 bases and V 1 base, and 2 bases lay outside the gene matches. DNA for the CDR3: TGTGCCAGCAGCTTGTCGGGACAGGGGAACTATGGCTACACCTTC. It yields the protein CASSLSGQGNYGYTF.

On this clone: This same CDR3 is encoded by further DNA sequences in the sample. The rearrangement uses TRBV27 and TRBJ1-6, with unresolved D. CDR1 is MNHEY, CDR2 SMNVEV, per germline (reference sequence). Trimming cost V 2 bases and J 7 bases, with 6 bases left between them. The CDR3 spans 13 residues. CDR3 bases: TGTGCCAGCAGTTTAGAAGCAAATTCACCCCTCCACTTT. Protein sequence: CASSLEANSPLHF.

This chain uses TRBV2 with TRBJ1-5; 9 bases fit TRBD1. Trimming cost V 4 bases and J 5 bases; bases outside gene matches: 3. The CDR3 covers 14 residues. Looked up from germline, CDR1 is SNHLY and CDR2 is FYNNEI. CDR3 amino acids: CASSATGGDQPQHF. The CDR3 DNA follows: TGTGCCAGCAGTGCGACAGGGGGAGATCAGCCCCAGCATTTT.

This clone appeared once. The chain uses TRBV19 and TRBJ1-2, with 7 bases lining up with TRBD1. The V gene end was trimmed by 6 bases and the J gene end by 4 bases; junction bases not matched to a gene: 8. CDR3 length equals 14 residues. Per the germline V gene, CDR1 is LNHDA and CDR2 is SQIVND (reference sequence). The CDR3: CASRTGASGYGYTF. The CDR3 nucleotides read TGTGCCAGTAGAACAGGGGCCTCTGGCTATGGCTACACCTTC. Complete variable domain (other parts from reference TRBV19 and TRBJ1-2): DGGITQSPKYLFRKEGQNVTLSCEQNLNHDAMYWYRQDPGQGLRLIYYSQIVNDFQKGDIAEGYSVSREKKESFPLTVTSAQKNPTAFYLCASRTGASGYGYTFGSGTRLTVV.

The V and J genes are TRBV15 and TRBJ1-5; D uncertain. CDR3 length equals 14 residues. CDR1 and CDR2 from the germline V gene are LNHNV and YYDKDF (reference sequence). Trimming took 4 bases from V and 5 from J, leaving 12 bases between them. In DNA form, the CDR3 reads TGTGCCACCAGCAAAAGCGTAGTTTATCAGCCCCAGCATTTT. Its translation is CATSKSVVYQPQHF.